This entry lists 3 T cell receptor beta chains sequenced from one sample in a study of blood T cell repertoires in COVID-19. Sequencing was performed with immunoSEQ multiplex PCR; in TCRdb, only in-frame clones are kept and a portion is missing. The table lists about 490,000 clones, 75% to 90% of them singletons, with approximately 3.4% in the top ten. The sequenced sample consisted of peripheral blood. The receptors shown here come from a human donor in a cohort sampled during active COVID-19.

The chain recombines TRBV11-2 with TRBJ1-1; D remains unclear. This CDR3 is 12 amino acids long. V was pared by 2 bases and J by 6 bases, with 7 bases between. CDR1 is SGHAT and CDR2 is FQNNGV in the germline V gene. CDR3 region: CASSLTYAEAFF. CDR3 sequence (DNA): TGTGCCAGCAGCTTAACCTACGCTGAAGCTTTCTTT.

The chain recombines TRBV5-1 with TRBJ2-1, with 11 bases fitting TRBD2. CDR3 length: 16 amino acids. The trim removed 3 bases at V and 0 bases at J, leaving 2 bases unmatched. From germline, CDR1 is SGHRS and CDR2 YFSETQ. The CDR3 coding sequence is TGCGCCAGCAGCTCAGGGACTAGCGGCTCCTACAATGAGCAGTTCTTC. It specifies CASSSGTSGSYNEQFF.

This chain connects TRBV7-8 to TRBJ1-5; no reliable D call. V dropped 2 bases and J dropped 7 bases, with 9 bases sitting between them. The CDR3 runs 13 residues. Germline V gives CDR1 SGHVS, CDR2 FQNEAQ. In nucleotides, the CDR3 is TGTGCCAGCAGCTTAAGTAAGCCACAGCCCCAGCATTTT. Residues: CASSLSKPQPQHF.